Listed below are T cell receptor beta chains from one sample, sequenced in a study of blood T cells in healthy people across ages. MiXCR, applied by TCRdb to the 5' RACE reads, yields one record per CDR3 protein. The top ten clones hold over 15% of a sample with 550,000 to 800,000 distinct CDR3 sequences, about 30% of them seen once. The sequencing sample was made of blood. Receptor source: an elderly woman in good health. Each CDR3 is given without its conserved first and last residue.

v_gene: TRBV10-3; CDR3aa: ATLGGQGMVNEQF
v_gene: TRBV6-1; CDR3aa: ASSENGETQY
v_gene: TRBV11-2; CDR3aa: ASSNRGISYEQY
v_gene: TRBV20-1; CDR3aa: SARRRGQGGSPPH
v_gene: TRBV5-1; CDR3aa: ASSLYGIEQY
v_gene: TRBV12-3/TRBV12-4; CDR3aa: ASTVGDYGYT
v_gene: TRBV5-1; CDR3aa: ASSRTSGDSNTGELF
v_gene: TRBV5-1; CDR3aa: ASSLRDSTGHIQY
v_gene: TRBV20-1; CDR3aa: SARAQVNQPQH
v_gene: TRBV7-8; CDR3aa: ASSLARLAGYQHSYNEQF
v_gene: TRBV7-2; CDR3aa: ASSLRSSCEQY
v_gene: TRBV11-2; CDR3aa: ASSLTGPLSGANVLT
v_gene: TRBV11-2; CDR3aa: ASSLILQGKTQY
v_gene: TRBV11-3; CDR3aa: ASSSRDSGYEQY
v_gene: TRBV6-6; CDR3aa: ASSYSIQGAGETQY
v_gene: TRBV20-1; CDR3aa: SARSGTLAF
v_gene: TRBV5-1; CDR3aa: ASSLGAGRETQY
v_gene: TRBV4-1; CDR3aa: AGGRFSNEKLF
v_gene: TRBV6-1; CDR3aa: ANKYSTDTQY
v_gene: TRBV7-3; CDR3aa: ASSLTASSPLH
v_gene: TRBV6-4; CDR3aa: ASSNSGGAHNEQF
v_gene: TRBV20-1; CDR3aa: SASSFGTSGGYEQY
v_gene: TRBV7-2; CDR3aa: ASSLRSSGALYNEQF
v_gene: TRBV13; CDR3aa: ASSSRTSGGWETQY
v_gene: TRBV6-2/TRBV6-3; CDR3aa: ADGPPSNNEQF
v_gene: TRBV7-2; CDR3aa: ASSLVPRAGNQPQH
v_gene: TRBV6-1; CDR3aa: ASTLQGRKSYEQY
v_gene: TRBV20-1; CDR3aa: SARGFTDTQY
v_gene: TRBV7-7; CDR3aa: ASSPREGPSYNEQF
v_gene: TRBV5-1; CDR3aa: ASSFRGPNTGERF
v_gene: TRBV29-1; CDR3aa: SVGLAGNPTDTQY
v_gene: TRBV20-1; CDR3aa: SALTDRVGTEAF
v_gene: TRBV28; CDR3aa: AISHRDRARYT
v_gene: TRBV20-1; CDR3aa: SAPEGGREVYEQY
v_gene: TRBV29-1; CDR3aa: STDTDEQY
v_gene: TRBV7-2; CDR3aa: ASSSRHAGNRNEQF
v_gene: TRBV5-1; CDR3aa: ASSSERGGQY
v_gene: TRBV5-1; CDR3aa: ASSLFGQGWYYT
v_gene: TRBV18; CDR3aa: ASSPQPRYYGYT
v_gene: TRBV20-1; CDR3aa: SARSLTQRETQY
v_gene: TRBV6-1; CDR3aa: ASSEATGVKQF
v_gene: TRBV4-2; CDR3aa: ASSPARGASEQF
v_gene: TRBV3-1; CDR3aa: ASSQEGGRRYGYT
v_gene: TRBV7-9; CDR3aa: ASRPGQGARTEAF
v_gene: TRBV20-1; CDR3aa: SASVSGGNEKLF
v_gene: TRBV7-2; CDR3aa: ASSLGFGRALNQPQH
v_gene: TRBV20-1; CDR3aa: SARDGTGRIYGYT
v_gene: TRBV5-1; CDR3aa: ASSRPVEETQY
v_gene: TRBV25-1; CDR3aa: ASGTGTGENTIY
v_gene: TRBV20-1; CDR3aa: SAHGLSNQPQH
v_gene: TRBV28; CDR3aa: ASSLRVWADTQY
v_gene: TRBV20-1; CDR3aa: SAREFADGYIQY
v_gene: TRBV5-1; CDR3aa: ASSTGLAGQETQY
v_gene: TRBV2; CDR3aa: ASSGGNSGNQPQH
v_gene: TRBV7-2; CDR3aa: ASSPRQGAEGYT